Listed below are T cell receptor beta chains from one sample, sequenced in a study of beta chain features in type 1 diabetes. Sequenced by immunoSEQ multiplex PCR; TCRdb stores in-frame clones only, minus some. The profile shows 350,000 or so clones, less than 20% of them singletons. The specimen sequenced was naive CD4+ T cells from blood. These receptors were obtained from a woman between 18 and 30 years old in good health. The CDR3 runs from the conserved cysteine through the conserved F or W. The D gene is left open where the match is weak. Rows give clone size only sometimes, using once, few, many, or a class for an expanded clone.

few	TRBD1	TRBV4-1	TRBJ2-5	CASSLGQGTKKTQYF	TGCGCCAGCAGCCTAGGACAGGGCACTAAAAAGACCCAGTACTTC
few	-	TRBV11-2	TRBJ2-4	CASSLEAGLKNIQYF	TGTGCCAGCAGCTTAGAAGCGGGTCTCAAAAACATTCAGTACTTC
-	TRBD2	TRBV30	TRBJ2-7	CAWSASGTEQYF	TGTGCCTGGAGTGCGAGCGGGACCGAGCAGTACTTC
-	TRBD2	TRBV7-2	TRBJ2-3	CASSRSAGGADTQYF	TGTGCCAGCAGCAGGAGCGCGGGGGGAGCAGATACGCAGTATTTT
-	-	TRBV7-9	TRBJ2-4	CASSLNGIAKNIQYF	TGTGCCAGCAGCTTAAACGGGATAGCCAAAAACATTCAGTACTTC
-	-	TRBV7-6	TRBJ2-7	CASSPRPGGGNEQYF	TGTGCCAGCAGCCCCAGACCCGGAGGAGGGAACGAGCAGTACTTC
-	-	TRBV7-9	TRBJ2-5	CASSLEREDQETQYF	TGTGCCAGCAGCTTAGAGAGGGAGGACCAAGAGACCCAGTACTTC
few	TRBD1	TRBV7-9	TRBJ1-2	CATRTGDGYTF	TGTGCCACTAGGACAGGGGACGGCTACACCTTC
few	TRBD2	TRBV5-1	TRBJ2-1	CASSLVLAGENEQFF	TGCGCCAGCAGCTTGGTGTTAGCGGGAGAGAATGAGCAGTTCTTC
few	-	TRBV18	TRBJ1-1	CASSPRVRDTEAFF	TGTGCCAGCTCTCCCAGGGTCCGGGACACTGAAGCTTTCTTT
few	-	TRBV7-9	TRBJ1-1	CASSFGDILNTEAFF	TGTGCCAGCAGCTTTGGCGACATACTGAACACTGAAGCTTTCTTT
-	-	TRBV21-1	TRBJ2-7	CARSDWEAHYEQYF	TGTGCCAGGAGCGACTGGGAGGCCCACTACGAGCAGTACTTC
few	-	TRBV13	TRBJ2-1	CASTSSRGSYNEQFF	TGTGCCAGCACCTCGAGTAGGGGCAGTTACAATGAGCAGTTCTTC
-	TRBD2	TRBV5-1	TRBJ2-7	CASSTSGTYEQYF	TGCGCCAGCAGTACTAGCGGAACCTACGAGCAGTACTTC
-	TRBD1	TRBV13	TRBJ1-1	CASSFYRGTEAFF	TGTGCCAGCAGCTTCTACAGGGGCACTGAAGCTTTCTTT
-	TRBD1	TRBV28	TRBJ1-2	CASDFRGRDYGYTF	TGTGCCAGCGATTTTAGGGGGCGAGACTATGGCTACACCTTC
few	TRBD1	TRBV15	TRBJ2-2	CATSRADSGQPLAGELFF	TGTGCCACCAGCAGAGCGGATTCGGGACAGCCGTTGGCCGGGGAGCTGTTTTTT
-	-	TRBV5-8	TRBJ2-4	CASSLGGLAKNIQYF	TGTGCCAGCAGCTTGGGGGGACTCGCCAAAAACATTCAGTACTTC
-	-	TRBV4-1	TRBJ2-7	CASSSIGGSYEQYF	TGCGCCAGCAGCTCTATCGGCGGATCCTACGAGCAGTACTTC
few	-	TRBV10-3	TRBJ2-1	CAISGANSPAIF	TGTGCCATCAGTGGGGCTAACTCCCCGGCGATCTTC
-	-	TRBV30	TRBJ2-6	CAWSTGSGANVLTF	TGTGCCTGGAGTACGGGTTCTGGGGCCAACGTCCTGACTTTC
-	TRBD1	TRBV19	TRBJ2-5	CASTGGAETQYF	TGTGCCTCAACAGGGGGCGCGGAGACCCAGTACTTC
few	TRBD1	TRBV11-3	TRBJ2-7	CASSSPGDRSSYEQYF	TGTGCCAGCAGCTCCCCCGGGGACAGGAGCTCCTACGAGCAGTACTTC
-	TRBD1	TRBV30	TRBJ2-2	CACLQGSGGTGELFF	TGTGCCTGCCTACAGGGGTCAGGGGGCACCGGGGAGCTGTTTTTT
-	-	TRBV7-9	TRBJ2-3	CASSLYGQSTDTQYF	TGTGCCAGCAGCTTATACGGACAGTCCACAGATACGCAGTATTTT
-	-	TRBV20-1	TRBJ1-1	CSARQGTEAFF	TGCAGTGCTAGACAGGGTACTGAAGCTTTCTTT
few	-	TRBV4-3	TRBJ2-2	CASSQADRSNTGELFF	TGCGCCAGCAGCCAAGCCGACAGGTCGAACACCGGGGAGCTGTTTTTT
-	TRBD1	TRBV6-6	TRBJ1-1	CASSQDRGLRHTEAFF	TGTGCCAGCAGCCAGGACAGGGGGCTTCGTCACACTGAAGCTTTCTTT
few	TRBD1	TRBV5-1	TRBJ1-2	CASSYRTGQGDGYTF	TGCGCCAGCAGCTACCGGACAGGGCAAGGGGATGGCTACACCTTC
few	TRBD1	TRBV4-1	TRBJ2-7	CASSQLPGQGENEQYF	TGCGCCAGCAGCCAACTACCCGGACAGGGAGAAAACGAGCAGTACTTC
few	-	TRBV19	TRBJ1-2	CASSPQGRRVGYTF	TGTGCCAGTAGTCCCCAAGGGCGGCGGGTCGGCTACACCTTC
-	TRBD1	TRBV29-1	TRBJ2-5	CSGTGTVQETQYF	TGCAGCGGCACCGGGACAGTCCAAGAGACCCAGTACTTC
once	TRBD1	TRBV11-3	TRBJ1-2	CASSYGQVYGYTF	TGTGCCAGCAGCTATGGACAGGTTTATGGCTACACCTTC
-	-	TRBV29-1	TRBJ1-4	CSGLSSNEKLFF	TGCAGCGGTCTGTCGAGTAATGAAAAACTGTTTTTT
few	-	TRBV18	TRBJ2-2	CASSPLQVSNTGELFF	TGTGCCAGCTCACCACTACAAGTTTCGAACACCGGGGAGCTGTTTTTT
-	-	TRBV4-1	TRBJ1-5	CASSQTTGFQPQHF	TGCGCCAGCAGCCAAACCACAGGGTTTCAGCCCCAGCATTTT
-	TRBD2	TRBV5-1	TRBJ2-5	CASSLVGLAGETQYF	TGCGCCAGCAGCTTGGTCGGACTAGCGGGTGAGACCCAGTACTTC
-	-	TRBV6-6	TRBJ1-5	CASSYRLATNQPQHF	TGTGCCAGCAGTTACCGCTTAGCCACTAATCAGCCCCAGCATTTT
-	-	TRBV5-4	TRBJ2-1	CASSFISVTGNEQFF	-
once	TRBD1	TRBV18	TRBJ1-6	CASSPIASGQGSSPLHF	TGTGCCAGCTCGCCCATAGCTTCGGGACAGGGGAGTTCACCCCTCCACTTT
-	-	TRBV30	TRBJ1-5	CAWSPGGNQPQHF	TGTGCCTGGAGTCCGGGAGGCAATCAGCCCCAGCATTTT
few	TRBD1	TRBV5-1	TRBJ1-6	CASSPFEGAQNSPLHF	TGCGCCAGCAGCCCTTTTGAGGGGGCGCAGAATTCACCCCTCCACTTT
few	-	TRBV10-3	TRBJ1-2	CAISAGNYGYTF	TGTGCCATCAGTGCAGGGAACTATGGCTACACCTTC
few	TRBD1	TRBV5-4	TRBJ1-2	CASSLAGQGTSYTF	TGTGCCAGCAGCTTGGCGGGACAGGGTACTAGCTACACCTTC
-	TRBD1	TRBV11-3	TRBJ2-3	CASSFGDRVSTDTQYF	TGTGCCAGCAGCTTTGGGGACAGGGTTAGCACAGATACGCAGTATTTT
few	TRBD2	TRBV4-2	TRBJ2-3	CASSQPAGETTDTQYF	TGTGCCAGCAGCCAACCAGCGGGGGAGACCACAGATACGCAGTATTTT
-	-	TRBV30	TRBJ1-2	CAWSETGYGYTF	TGTGCCTGGAGTGAGACGGGCTATGGCTACACCTTC
few	TRBD1	TRBV7-9	TRBJ1-4	CASSLHHDLTGLYEEKLFF	TGTGCCAGCAGCCTACACCACGATTTGACAGGGCTGTATGAAGAAAAACTGTTTTTT
-	-	TRBV30	TRBJ2-1	CAWSTRNEQFF	TGTGCCTGGAGTACTAGGAATGAGCAGTTCTTC
few	TRBD2	TRBV14	TRBJ2-1	CASSNDLAGDNEQFF	TGTGCCAGCAGCAATGACTTAGCGGGCGACAATGAGCAGTTCTTC
-	-	TRBV18	TRBJ2-7	CASSPGEWAYEQYF	TGTGCCAGCTCACCGGGAGAGTGGGCCTACGAGCAGTACTTC
few	-	TRBV14	TRBJ2-1	CASSPGGPYNEQFF	TGTGCCAGCAGCCCCGGGGGGCCTTACAATGAGCAGTTCTTC
-	-	TRBV9	TRBJ1-6	CASSADHTGYNSPLHF	TGTGCCAGCAGCGCGGACCACACAGGGTATAATTCACCCCTCCACTTT
-	TRBD1	TRBV15	TRBJ1-6	CATSFMTGDSPLHF	TGTGCCACCAGCTTTATGACAGGGGATTCACCCCTCCACTTT
-	-	TRBV18	TRBJ1-2	CASSPSDSNYGYTF	TGTGCCAGCTCCCCGTCAGACAGCAACTATGGCTACACCTTC
-	TRBD2	TRBV5-1	TRBJ2-3	CASSLTSGGSDTQYF	TGCGCCAGCAGCTTGACTAGCGGGGGGTCAGATACGCAGTATTTT
few	-	TRBV11-2	TRBJ2-5	CASSLGHQETQYF	TGTGCCAGCAGCTTGGGGCACCAAGAGACCCAGTACTTC
-	-	TRBV5-1	TRBJ2-6	CASSRGTDPPGANVLTF	TGCGCCAGCAGCCGGGGGACGGACCCCCCTGGGGCCAACGTCCTGACTTTC
-	-	TRBV7-2	TRBJ2-3	CASSSDSSTDTQYF	TGTGCCAGCAGCTCGGACTCAAGCACAGATACGCAGTATTTT